A single sample gave rise to the 25 T cell receptor beta chains below, sequenced in a study of cytomegalovirus exposure and HLA in healthy donors. Use of 60 Vbeta and 13 Jbeta primers characterized the PCR. The repertoire was sequenced with immunoSEQ multiplex PCR; TCRdb's copy has only in-frame clones and lacks some. The table includes roughly 200,000 clones, around 88% detected once. Sequencing used PBMCs. These receptors were taken from a woman in her twenties or thirties in good health and CMV-seronegative.

This chain links TRBV5-8 with TRBJ2-2; D is possibly TRBD1 (6 bases). This CDR3 region has 16 residues. Trimming cost V 4 bases and J 6 bases, with 19 bases left between them. Germline-derived CDR1 and CDR2 are SGHTS and YDEGEE. In DNA form, the CDR3 reads TGTGCCAGCAGCCGCGCACAGGGTGATTTTCCCGGGGAGCTGTTTTTT. Protein sequence: CASSRAQGDFPGELFF.

The chain joins TRBV18 to TRBJ1-5, with 7 nucleotides matching TRBD1. Per the germline V gene, CDR1 is KGHSH and CDR2 is LQKENI. V dropped 6 bases and J dropped 4; count of bases not matched to a gene: 3. The length of the CDR3 is 13 residues. The CDR3 coding sequence is TGTGCCAGCTCCCGGGACAGAAATCAGCCCCAGCATTTT. Translation gives CASSRDRNQPQHF.

In its sample, this clone was seen a few times. The gene calls are TRBV25-1 and TRBJ2-7; D might be TRBD1 (5 bases). This CDR3 has 13 amino acids. Trimming stripped 5 bases from V and 0 bases from J, with 8 bases between. Per germline, CDR1 MGHDK and CDR2 SYGVNS. DNA for the CDR3: TGTGCCAGCAGTCCGACAGTCTCCTACGAGCAGTACTTC. It codes for CASSPTVSYEQYF.

V and J are TRBV7-9 and TRBJ2-1; no definite D call. CDR3 length: 12 residues. The germline V gene has CDR1 SEHNR and CDR2 FQNEAQ (reference sequence). Deletions cut 6 bases from V and 12 bases from J, with 15 bases between. The chain's CDR3 is CASSILEFGQFF. The DNA of the CDR3 is TGTGCCAGCAGTATCCTAGAGTTCGGGCAGTTCTTC. The full variable domain, its missing parts supplied by reference TRBV7-9 and TRBJ2-1, is DTGVSQNPRHKITKRGQNVTFRCDPISEHNRLYWYRQTLGQGPEFLTYFQNEAQLEKSRLLSDRFSAERPKGSFSTLEIQRTEQGDSAMYLCASSILEFGQFFGPGTRLTVL.

The V and J genes are TRBV6-1 and TRBJ1-2; 7 bases fit TRBD1. The CDR3 loop spans 14 amino acids. CDR1 and CDR2 (germline): MNHNS, SASEGT. Trimming took 6 bases from V and 14 from J; bases not matched to a gene: 18. The CDR3 sequence is CASRDAGQPWSWTF. Here the CDR3 DNA reads TGTGCCAGCAGGGACGCGGGACAGCCCTGGTCGTGGACCTTC.

V and J are TRBV7-3 and TRBJ2-3; TRBD2 aligns across 8 bases. Per the germline V gene, CDR1 is SGHTA and CDR2 is FQGTGA. The CDR3 runs to 14 residues. Trimming took 4 bases from V and 3 from J; bases not matched to a gene: 3. The CDR3 region is CASSSRGGTDTQYF. Here the CDR3 DNA reads TGTGCCAGCAGCTCACGCGGGGGGACAGATACGCAGTATTTT.

The gene calls are TRBV2 and TRBJ2-6, with 9 bases fitting TRBD1. Trimming cost V 7 bases and J 12 bases; bases outside gene matches: 7. The germline V gene encodes CDR1 SNHLY and CDR2 FYNNEI. The CDR3 length is 13 residues. The CDR3 loop is CASKGQGSTVLTF. The CDR3 DNA reads as TGTGCCAGCAAAGGACAGGGGTCGACCGTCCTGACTTTC.

The chain links TRBV11-1 to TRBJ1-1; 9 nucleotides agree with TRBD1. V lost 1 base, J lost 3 bases, and 12 bases stayed unmatched. CDR1 is SGHAT and CDR2 is FQDESV in the germline V gene (reference sequence). This CDR3 is built from 18 residues. The CDR3 protein is CASSLGTGTGTLHTEAFF. CDR3 DNA: TGTGCCAGCAGCTTAGGGACCGGGACAGGGACCCTTCACACTGAAGCTTTCTTT.

The J gene is TRBJ2-1, the V gene TRBV7-6; 10 bases are shared with TRBD2. Germline loops: CDR1 SGHVS, CDR2 FNYEAQ. The CDR3 runs 17 residues. V was pared by 2 bases and J by 3 bases, with 7 bases of the junction left unmatched. CDR3: CASSLFSGTSDYNEQFF. CDR3 DNA sequence: TGTGCCAGCAGCTTATTTTCCGGGACTAGCGACTACAATGAGCAGTTCTTC.

This chain uses TRBV2 with TRBJ1-5, with D possibly TRBD1 on 5 matching bases. Germline loops: CDR1 SNHLY, CDR2 FYNNEI. Trimming removed 2 bases from V and 3 bases from J, with 17 bases in between. The CDR3 is made up of 17 amino acids. The CDR3, as DNA: TGTGCCAGCAGTGAACCGACCCTGCACAGGCCCAATCAGCCCCAGCATTTT. Encoded protein: CASSEPTLHRPNQPQHF.

V usage is TRBV27 and J usage is TRBJ2-3, with D maybe TRBD2 (7 bases). Germline-derived CDR1 and CDR2 are MNHEY and SMNVEV (reference sequence). CDR3 length: 17 residues. Trimming shortened V by 0 bases and J by 4 bases, and 17 bases separated the two germline ends. The CDR3 is CASSLSMGGGRSDTQYF. CDR3 coding DNA: TGTGCCAGCAGTTTATCTATGGGGGGGGGCCGTTCAGATACGCAGTATTTT.

V gene TRBV5-1 combines with J gene TRBJ2-1; a possible D gene is TRBD2 (6 bases). The CDR3 has 15 amino acids. Germline V gene sequence: CDR1 SGHRS, CDR2 YFSETQ. V lost 1 base, J lost 7 bases, and 15 bases lay in between. The CDR3 sequence is CASSLSPRAGNEQFF. The CDR3 DNA sequence: TGCGCCAGCAGCTTGTCCCCGAGAGCGGGTAATGAGCAGTTCTTC.

V usage is TRBV19 and J usage is TRBJ2-3; D uncertain. Germline-derived CDR1 and CDR2 are LNHDA and SQIVND (reference sequence). This CDR3 has 16 residues. Trimming took 5 bases from V and 3 from J, leaving 18 bases between them. The CDR3 DNA is TGTGCCAGTAGTGACCGGGTAATAGTGGTGACAGATACGCAGTATTTT. Amino acid sequence: CASSDRVIVVTDTQYF.

The chain carries TRBV4-2 and TRBJ1-3, with no clear D. The CDR3 loop spans 18 amino acids. V gave up 4 bases and J gave up 1 base, with 20 bases separating them. Germline CDR1 and CDR2: LGHNA and YNFKEQ. CDR3 sequence (DNA): TGTGCCAGCAGCCCGTCCATTTCCGGGATCCATTCTGGAAACACCATATATTTT. The encoded protein is CASSPSISGIHSGNTIYF.

The rearrangement joins TRBV5-6 to TRBJ2-1; 9 nucleotides agree with TRBD1. The trim removed 2 bases at V and 12 bases at J, leaving 12 bases unmatched. The CDR3 covers 15 residues. The V gene's germline CDR1 is SGHDT and CDR2 YYEEEE. CDR3 protein: CASSFGQGWVIGQFF. CDR3 DNA: TGTGCCAGCAGCTTCGGACAGGGGTGGGTAATCGGGCAGTTCTTC.

The chain joins TRBV6-5 to TRBJ2-7; TRBD1 matches 7 bases. The CDR3 sequence is 13 residues long. CDR1 is MNHEY and CDR2 is SVGAGI in the germline V gene. The junction had 2 bases not matched to a gene; V was cut back by 4 bases and J by 2 bases. Here the CDR3 reads CASSWGQTYEQYF. The CDR3 nucleotides are TGTGCCAGCAGTTGGGGACAGACCTACGAGCAGTACTTC.

The chain has TRBV27 and TRBJ2-5, with TRBD2 matching 8 bases. The end of the DNA fits TRBJ2-7 better, so the J call may be wrong. CDR3 length equals 14 residues. Germline V gene data show CDR1 as MNHEY and CDR2 as SMNVEV (reference sequence). The CDR3 DNA is TGTGCCAGCAGTTTTTCGGGACTAGCCTACGAGCAGTACTTC. It codes for CASSFSGLAYEQYF.

The genes are TRBV5-6 and TRBJ2-3; a possible D gene is TRBD2 (6 bases). The germline V gene encodes CDR1 SGHDT and CDR2 YYEEEE. The CDR3 consists of 15 residues. Trimming pared 4 bases from V and 2 bases from J, leaving 14 bases between. The CDR3 protein is CASSPPGLFTDTQYF. The CDR3 region has the DNA TGTGCCAGCAGCCCTCCGGGACTTTTCACAGATACGCAGTATTTT.

The chain is built from TRBV6-5 and TRBJ2-7, with D possibly matching TRBD1 (6 bases). CDR1 MNHEY and CDR2 SVGAGI come from the germline V gene. CDR3 length: 15 amino acids. The V end lost 5 bases, the J end lost 1 base, and 15 bases lay between the germline ends. CDR3 sequence: CASSPTGDKSYEQYF. Written as DNA, the CDR3 is TGTGCCAGCAGTCCTACCGGGGACAAGTCCTACGAGCAGTACTTC.

This clone came up a few times. This chain links TRBV9 with TRBJ1-2; the match to TRBD1 covers 10 bases. This CDR3 has 17 residues. Germline V CDR1 and CDR2: SGDLS, YYNGEE. J lost 4 bases, V lost 3 bases, and 12 bases had no gene match. In nucleotides, the CDR3 is TGTGCCAGCAGCGCCGAAGGACAGGGGGTGACTATCTATGGCTACACCTTC. Amino acids: CASSAEGQGVTIYGYTF.

CDR3 residues: CASSSQDSYEQYF. In nucleotides, the CDR3 is TGTGCCAGCTCAAGCCAAGATTCCTACGAGCAGTACTTC. The chain couples TRBV18 to TRBJ2-7; no definite D call. The CDR3 contains 13 residues. Trimming removed 5 bases at V and 1 base at J, with 9 bases between. Germline CDR1 and CDR2: KGHSH and LQKENI.

This chain uses TRBV27 with TRBJ2-7, with TRBD1 matching over 10 bases. Losses at the gene ends were 5 bases for V and 0 bases for J; bases not matched to a gene: 10. The germline V gene encodes CDR1 MNHEY and CDR2 SMNVEV (reference sequence). CDR3 length: 17 residues. CDR3: CASSELPGTGVSYEQYF. The DNA of the CDR3 is TGTGCCAGCAGTGAACTCCCCGGGACAGGGGTCTCCTACGAGCAGTACTTC.

The rearrangement links TRBV7-8 to TRBJ1-1; D not certain. V lost 8 bases and J 4 bases, leaving 11 bases between the germline ends. This CDR3 is 12 amino acids long. CDR1 and CDR2 from the germline V gene are SGHVS and FQNEAQ. The CDR3 nucleotides are TGTGCCAGCGGCTGGGCGGGCACTGAAGCTTTCTTT. Translation gives CASGWAGTEAFF. Complete variable domain (other parts from reference TRBV7-8 and TRBJ1-1): GAGVSQSPRYKVAKRGQDVALRCDPISGHVSLFWYQQALGQGPEFLTYFQNEAQLDKSGLPSDRFFAERPEGSVSTLKIQRTQQEDSAVYLCASGWAGTEAFFGQGTRLTVV.

The chain carries TRBV29-1 and TRBJ1-2; 10 bases line up with TRBD1. CDR1 and CDR2 (germline): SQVTM, ANQGSEA. The CDR3 is 12 residues long. The ends lost 7 bases at V and 7 bases at J; junction bases unmatched: 6. The CDR3 region is CSAPTGGSGYTF. CDR3 in DNA: TGCAGCGCCCCGACAGGGGGCTCTGGCTACACCTTC.

The rearrangement joins TRBV6-5 to TRBJ2-2; 8 bases align to TRBD1. CDR3 length: 15 residues. With V trimmed by 2 bases and J by 2 bases, 1 base remained unmatched. Germline V CDR1 and CDR2: MNHEY, SVGAGI. This chain's CDR3 is CASSYGTGNTGELFF. Here the CDR3 DNA reads TGTGCCAGCAGTTACGGGACAGGAAACACCGGGGAGCTGTTTTTT.